A selection of T cell receptor beta chains follows, all from one sample in a study of response to subunit inactivated influenza vaccine. A single record per CDR3 protein comes from TCRdb applying MiXCR to the RT-PCR reads. The repertoire holds 550,000 to 650,000 distinct CDR3 sequences, with about 10% as singletons. The sample in question was PBMCs from blood, obtained on the day of vaccination. These receptor sequences come from a man over 45 who received an inactivated influenza vaccine. CDR3s leave out the opening cysteine and the closing phenylalanine or tryptophan.

ASSLGQGVNEQF,TRBV7-8,TRBJ2-1
ASSLGDPREGWYGYT,TRBV5-1,TRBJ1-2
ASSSGLVDTQY,TRBV7-7,TRBJ2-3
ASTGHSHYEQY,TRBV5-1,TRBJ2-7
ASGQDRYEQY,TRBV4-1,TRBJ2-7
ASSLGDSMDYNEQF,TRBV5-1,TRBJ2-1
ATSGASGSHRGNEQF,TRBV24-1,TRBJ2-1
ASSRLSPGQRNSPLH,TRBV4-3,TRBJ1-6
ASSKFFAREQY,TRBV21-1,TRBJ2-7
ATSGPTQSSYNEQF,TRBV24-1,TRBJ2-1
ASSPFSGGQETQY,TRBV18,TRBJ2-5
SVGRASGRVPDTQY,TRBV29-1,TRBJ2-3
ASGPDILNSPLH,TRBV3-1,TRBJ1-6
ASSFSPGIEETQY,TRBV12-3/TRBV12-4,TRBJ2-5
ASSARDRGPNVLT,TRBV2,TRBJ2-6
SARDRGRASMNTEAF,TRBV20-1,TRBJ1-1
ASSHGAGGPDEQF,TRBV3-1,TRBJ2-1
ASSLGARENQETQY,TRBV5-1,TRBJ2-5
ASSPPGARSTQY,TRBV5-4,TRBJ2-3
ASSLVPVGTGQY,TRBV7-9,TRBJ2-7